This TCR beta chain was sequenced during a study of identical twins. This clonotype was detected a few times. The target antigen is unknown. The CDR3 spans 15 residues. Germline V CDR1 and CDR2: SEHNR, FQNEAQ (reference sequence). V was pared by 5 bases and J by 2 bases, with 8 bases of the junction left unmatched. Study-wide points: Within beta out-of-frame sequences, the excess sharing observed between twins was weaker.

A single record per CDR3 protein comes from TCRdb applying MiXCR to the 5' RACE reads. The data hold a few hundred thousand distinct CDR3 sequences, with roughly 9% observed a single time. Sequenced input: naive T cells sorted from blood. J is TRBJ1-1 and V is TRBV7-9, with TRBD1 matching 7 bases. The TCR originated in a woman in her forties or fifties in good health. This CDR3 reads CASSSRDRLNTEAFF. The CDR3 bases are TGTGCCAGCAGCAGCCGGGACAGACTTAACACTGAAGCTTTCTTT.